The 8 T cell receptor beta chains presented below share a single source sample, sequenced in a study of graft-versus-host responses after intestinal transplantation. Assay used: immunoSEQ multiplex PCR; TCRdb lists only in-frame clones, some missing. The sample comprises tens of thousands of clones, approximately 84% of which are singletons, and 0.46% rests with the top ten. For these TCRs, the target antigens are not known. The source material was unstimulated CD4+ T cells sorted from spleen or lymph node cells, sampled before transplant. These receptors all stem from a human donor who was the organ donor for an intestinal transplant.

The rearrangement joins TRBV7-2 to TRBJ2-1, with 9 bases matching TRBD1. CDR1 SGHTA and CDR2 FQGNSA come from the germline V gene. After removal of 6 bases from V and 7 bases from J, the junction contained 10 bases not matched to a gene. The CDR3 has 15 amino acids. The CDR3 nucleotides are TGTGCCAGCAGTTCGCCGGGACAGGGTAGGAATGAGCAGTTCTTC. Translating it yields CASSSPGQGRNEQFF.

V and J are TRBV2 and TRBJ2-7, with D perhaps given as TRBD1 or TRBD2 (5 bases each). V was clipped by 7 bases and J by 3 bases, with 16 bases between them. Germline-derived CDR1 and CDR2 are SNHLY and FYNNEI. The CDR3 length is 14 residues. The CDR3 DNA reads as TGTGCCAGCAACGCCCCAGGGACCGTCTACGAGCAGTACTTC. It is translated as CASNAPGTVYEQYF.

Here the CDR3 DNA reads TGTGCCAGCAGCCCCGGACTAGCGGTCACAGATACGCAGTATTTT. This translates into CASSPGLAVTDTQYF. The V gene is TRBV6-5, the J gene TRBJ2-3; 10 nucleotides match TRBD2. Germline-derived CDR1 and CDR2 are MNHEY and SVGAGI. V lost 6 bases, J lost 2 bases, and 5 bases stayed unmatched. The CDR3 sequence is 15 residues long.

V gene TRBV7-2 combines with J gene TRBJ2-1; D is unresolved. The V gene lost 3 bases and the J gene lost 3 bases, with 15 bases spanning the gap. Looked up from germline, CDR1 is SGHTA and CDR2 is FQGNSA. The CDR3 covers 16 residues. CDR3 amino acids: CASSLSAVPNYNEQFF. The CDR3 DNA sequence: TGTGCCAGCAGCTTGTCGGCAGTGCCTAACTACAATGAGCAGTTCTTC.

This rearrangement joins TRBV11-2 to TRBJ2-5; D remains unclear. V was shortened by 5 bases and J by 5 bases, with 9 bases between the two germline ends. This CDR3 region has 12 residues. CDR1 and CDR2 (germline): SGHAT, FQNNGV. DNA of the CDR3: TGTGCCAGCAGCCTATACACGGAGACCCAGTACTTC. Translation: CASSLYTETQYF.

In DNA, the CDR3 is TGTGCCAGCAGTTTATCAGGGGCTAGGGAGACCCAGTACTTC. Protein product: CASSLSGARETQYF. The chain couples TRBV27 to TRBJ2-5; possibly TRBD1 for D (5 bases). The germline gives CDR1 MNHEY, CDR2 SMNVEV (reference sequence). CDR3 length: 14 amino acids. The ends were cut back, 0 bases at V and 5 bases at J, with 10 bases in the middle.

V and J are TRBV5-4 and TRBJ2-1, with D unclear. V gave up 1 base and J gave up 5 bases, with 4 bases separating them. The CDR3 extends over 12 amino acids. CDR1 is SGHNT, CDR2 YYREEE, per germline (reference sequence). The CDR3 here is CASSLNHNEQFF. CDR3 bases: TGTGCCAGCAGCTTGAACCACAATGAGCAGTTCTTC.

Concerning this clone itself: At one end the junction does not follow the germline gene, possibly because of a read error. The rearrangement uses TRBV28 and TRBJ1-2; D not certain. Germline CDR1 is MDHEN and CDR2 is SYDVKM. This CDR3 has 11 residues. CDR3 nucleotides: TGTGCCAGCAGCACCCCAATCCGGGCCTACTTC. Protein sequence: CASSTPIRAYF.